Below are 18 T cell receptor beta chains sequenced from a single sample in a study of identical twins. TCRdb re-called the 5' RACE reads through MiXCR, storing one row per CDR3 protein. The profile covers 470,000 or so distinct CDR3 sequences, with roughly a quarter appearing a single time and about 2.7% taken by the ten largest. This sample also appeared in a second study, on T cells expressing NK-cell markers.

The source material was CD4+ T cells sorted from blood. The receptors come from a woman younger than 35 in good health.

The chain has TRBV24-1 and TRBJ2-3; TRBD2 might be the D (6 bases). The CDR3 is 16 amino acids. The V and J ends lost 2 bases and 2 bases respectively, with 13 bases between them. CDR1 is KGHDR and CDR2 is SFDVKD in the germline V gene. The CDR3 region has the DNA TGTGCCACCAGTGATTCAAGCGGGCCCGTCACAGATACGCAGTATTTT. Amino acid sequence: CATSDSSGPVTDTQYF.

V usage is TRBV9 and J usage is TRBJ2-5; no clear D gene. Germline assignment: CDR1 SGDLS and CDR2 YYNGEE. V was trimmed by 3 bases and J by 3 bases, leaving 9 bases between them. This CDR3 spans 13 amino acids. CDR3 sequence: CASSGPIKETQYF. The CDR3 DNA is TGTGCCAGCAGCGGACCGATAAAAGAGACCCAGTACTTC.

This clonotype was observed many times. The rearrangement links TRBV9 to TRBJ2-6, with D possibly TRBD2 on 5 matching bases. V was shortened by 0 bases and J by 1 base, with 5 bases between the two germline ends. The CDR3 is 15 amino acids. Germline V gives CDR1 SGDLS, CDR2 YYNGEE. The CDR3 here is CASSVGGSGANVLTF. In nucleotides, the CDR3 is TGTGCCAGCAGCGTAGGAGGGTCTGGGGCCAACGTCCTGACTTTC.

This clonotype was counted ten times or more. The chain couples TRBV12-3 or TRBV12-4 to TRBJ2-7; TRBD2 might be the D (6 bases). The CDR3 consists of 13 residues. V was shortened by 3 bases and J by 6 bases, with 12 bases between the two germline ends. The CDR3 bases are TGTGCCAGCAGTTTTGAGATCGGGGGCGAGCAGTACTTC. It specifies CASSFEIGGEQYF.

This clonotype was observed a few times. The conserved phenylalanine or tryptophan is not found at the CDR3 terminus, so this likely reflects a read error. The V call is TRBV29-1, the J call TRBJ2-1, with D maybe TRBD1 (6 bases). This CDR3 has 13 amino acids. CDR1 is SQVTM, CDR2 ANQGSEA, per germline. Trimming shortened V by 7 bases and J by 6 bases, and 16 bases separated the two germline ends. The CDR3 DNA sequence: TGCAGCGGATGTCAGGGGCTAGTCAATGAGCAGTTCCTC. Translated: CSGCQGLVNEQFL.

This chain's CDR3 is CSAKGLVREKWAPDTQYF. The CDR3 nucleotides are TGCAGTGCTAAGGGGCTGGTCAGGGAAAAGTGGGCCCCAGATACGCAGTATTTT. V and J are TRBV20-1 and TRBJ2-3; TRBD1 might be the D (5 bases). Trimming removed 4 bases at V and 4 bases at J, with 27 bases between. This CDR3 is 18 amino acids long. Germline V lookup: CDR1 DFQATT, CDR2 SNEGSKA (reference sequence).

This clonotype appeared a few times. The chain couples TRBV6-5 to TRBJ2-3; 8 bases fit TRBD2. This CDR3 contains 17 residues. The V gene's germline CDR1 is MNHEY and CDR2 SVGAGI. Trimming removed 2 bases from V and 0 bases from J; junction bases left unmatched: 7. This CDR3 reads CASSYVITSGSTDTQYF. The CDR3 DNA reads TGTGCCAGCAGTTACGTGATTACTAGCGGTAGCACAGATACGCAGTATTTT.

This clonotype turned up a few times. This rearrangement joins TRBV5-1 to TRBJ1-2; 7 bases match TRBD1. The ends lost 0 bases at V and 0 bases at J; junction bases unmatched: 2. The CDR3 spans 15 residues. Germline CDR1 is SGHRS and CDR2 is YFSETQ. CDR3 protein: CASSLDGQANYGYTF. In nucleotides, the CDR3 is TGCGCCAGCAGCTTGGACGGACAGGCTAACTATGGCTACACCTTC.

The rearrangement links TRBV7-9 to TRBJ1-5; a weak D match, TRBD1 (5 bases). V shed 3 bases and J shed 6 bases, with 9 bases lying between them. Germline loops: CDR1 SEHNR, CDR2 FQNEAQ (reference sequence). The CDR3 consists of 13 residues. The CDR3: CASSLGVSQPQHF. The CDR3 DNA is TGTGCCAGCAGCTTGGGGGTGAGTCAGCCCCAGCATTTT.

This clonotype was seen a handful of times. The chain is built from TRBV5-5 and TRBJ2-2; 7 bases fit TRBD2. J lost 6 bases, V lost 0 bases, and 5 bases had no gene match. The CDR3 runs 15 residues. The V gene's germline CDR1 is SGHKS and CDR2 YYEKEE (reference sequence). CDR3 loop: CASSLAPGLSGELFF. CDR3 nucleotide sequence: TGTGCCAGCAGCTTGGCGCCGGGACTATCCGGGGAGCTGTTTTTT.

Only a few counts were recorded for this clonotype. J is TRBJ2-3 and V is TRBV21-1. TRBV21-1 is a pseudogene. The CDR3 length is 13 residues. The CDR3 sequence is CARSSGDTDTQYF. Here the CDR3 DNA reads TGTGCCAGGTCGTCTGGGGATACAGATACGCAGTATTTT.

The table lists this clonotype with a count of one. This chain's CDR3 is CASSAGQGLKTQYF. For the CDR3, the DNA is TGTGCCAGCAGTGCGGGACAGGGCTTGAAGACCCAGTACTTC. This chain links TRBV6-1 with TRBJ2-5; 9 bases align to TRBD1. The germline gives CDR1 MNHNS, CDR2 SASEGT. This CDR3 is 14 amino acids long. Trimming took 4 bases from V and 6 from J; bases not matched to a gene: 6.

The rearrangement links TRBV5-1 to TRBJ2-3, with 8 bases lining up with TRBD2. CDR3 length: 18 residues. The J segment lost 0 bases and the V segment lost 1 base, leaving 10 bases of the junction unmatched. CDR1 and CDR2 (germline): SGHRS, YFSETQ. The CDR3 spells CASSLIRGGSASTDTQYF. In DNA, the CDR3 is TGCGCCAGCAGCTTGATCCGCGGGGGGTCCGCTAGCACAGATACGCAGTATTTT.

The V call is TRBV27, the J call TRBJ2-5; 8 bases match TRBD2. The CDR3 covers 16 residues. Germline values: CDR1 MNHEY, CDR2 SMNVEV (reference sequence). The ends lost 4 bases at V and 1 base at J; junction bases unmatched: 8. The CDR3 DNA sequence: TGTGCCAGCAGTTACTTAGGTAGCGGGGCCCAAGAGACCCAGTACTTC. Its translation is CASSYLGSGAQETQYF.

This clonotype came up a few times. The chain joins TRBV29-1 to TRBJ2-5, with no clear D. The CDR3 length is 14 residues. V shed 4 bases and J shed 5 bases, with 17 bases lying between them. Germline V lookup: CDR1 SQVTM, CDR2 ANQGSEA. The CDR3 is CSVAPFKREETQYF. The CDR3 DNA follows: TGCAGCGTTGCACCATTTAAGCGCGAGGAGACCCAGTACTTC.

The rearrangement uses TRBV5-1 and TRBJ1-1; unclear D gene. Germline CDR1 is SGHRS and CDR2 is YFSETQ. V dropped 3 bases and J dropped 0 bases, with 12 bases sitting between them. There are 15 residues in the CDR3. Here the CDR3 reads CASSSSRWMNTEAFF. CDR3 coding DNA: TGCGCCAGCAGCTCCTCCAGGTGGATGAACACTGAAGCTTTCTTT.

This clonotype was observed a handful of times. V and J are TRBV20-1 and TRBJ2-3, with TRBD2 identical over 7 bases. Looked up from germline, CDR1 is DFQATT and CDR2 is SNEGSKA (reference sequence). The CDR3 loop spans 13 amino acids. The trim removed 5 bases at V and 2 bases at J, leaving 4 bases unmatched. The CDR3 coding sequence is TGCAGTGCTTGGGACTACCACACAGATACGCAGTATTTT. Protein sequence: CSAWDYHTDTQYF.

This chain connects TRBV9 to TRBJ2-7; 7 bases agree with TRBD2. The CDR3 has 15 amino acids. Germline V gene sequence: CDR1 SGDLS, CDR2 YYNGEE. The V gene end was trimmed by 4 bases and the J gene end by 4 bases; junction bases not matched to a gene: 11. The CDR3: CASSPHAGDRYEQYF. The CDR3 nucleotides read TGTGCCAGCAGCCCTCATGCGGGAGACCGGTACGAGCAGTACTTC.